A single sample is the source of the 29 T cell receptor beta chains below, sequenced in a study of cytomegalovirus exposure and HLA in healthy donors. PCR primers comprised 60 Vbeta and 13 Jbeta primers. Repertoires were generated with immunoSEQ multiplex PCR, while TCRdb's copy carries only in-frame clones and drops some. Among 160,000 or so clones listed, about 80% were seen once. The sequenced material came from PBMCs. The receptors shown here come from a man younger than 30 in good health and CMV-seropositive.

The chain carries TRBV9 and TRBJ2-1; possible D gene TRBD2, 7 bases. From germline, CDR1 is SGDLS and CDR2 YYNGEE. CDR3 length: 15 residues. Trimming pared 6 bases from V and 8 bases from J, leaving 21 bases between. The CDR3 protein is CASKGGLTGGDEQFF. The DNA for the CDR3 is TGTGCCAGCAAAGGGGGTTTGACGGGAGGAGATGAGCAGTTCTTC.

The chain joins TRBV10-3 to TRBJ2-2; no clear D. The CDR3 is 14 amino acids. Trimming stripped 4 bases from V and 0 bases from J, with 6 bases between. Germline CDR1 and CDR2: ENHRY and SYGVKD. CDR3 nucleotides: TGTGCCATCAGTGGTTTAACGAACACCGGGGAGCTGTTTTTT. It codes for CAISGLTNTGELFF.

The chain recombines TRBV7-9 with TRBJ1-2; 7 bases are a match to TRBD1. The CDR3 length is 13 residues. After removal of 6 bases from V and 6 bases from J, the junction contained 7 bases not matched to a gene. The germline CDR1 and CDR2 sequences are SEHNR and FQNEAQ (reference sequence). CDR3 DNA sequence: TGTGCCAGCAGTCCGACAGGGAACCATGGCTACACCTTC. The encoded protein is CASSPTGNHGYTF.

The chain couples TRBV2 to TRBJ2-7; D call uncertain. CDR1 and CDR2 (germline): SNHLY, FYNNEI. Trimming removed 2 bases at V and 0 bases at J, with 8 bases between. CDR3 length: 14 amino acids. In nucleotides, the CDR3 is TGTGCCAGCAGTGAACAGGTGCTCTCCTACGAGCAGTACTTC. Translation: CASSEQVLSYEQYF.

This clone appeared once. The J gene is TRBJ2-5, the V gene TRBV7-7; 8 positions match TRBD1. Losses at the gene ends were 6 bases for V and 3 bases for J; bases not matched to a gene: 3. Germline V CDR1 and CDR2: SSHAT, FNYEAQ (reference sequence). This CDR3 comprises 13 residues. The CDR3 nucleotides read TGTGCCAGCAGTACGGACAGGGAAGAGACCCAGTACTTC. This codes for CASSTDREETQYF.

This chain joins TRBV19 and TRBJ1-4; possible D gene TRBD1, 5 bases. Germline V gene sequence: CDR1 LNHDA, CDR2 SQIVND (reference sequence). The CDR3 is 15 amino acids. V was trimmed by 6 bases and J by 3 bases, leaving 14 bases between them. CDR3 loop: CASRAIRGPNEKLFF. DNA of the CDR3: TGTGCCAGTAGGGCCATAAGGGGCCCTAATGAAAAACTGTTTTTT. The complete variable domain, with remaining parts taken from reference TRBV19 and TRBJ1-4, reads DGGITQSPKYLFRKEGQNVTLSCEQNLNHDAMYWYRQDPGQGLRLIYYSQIVNDFQKGDIAEGYSVSREKKESFPLTVTSAQKNPTAFYLCASRAIRGPNEKLFFGSGTQLSVL.

J is TRBJ2-1 and V is TRBV6-5; D ambiguous. The germline gives CDR1 MNHEY, CDR2 SVGAGI. The CDR3 covers 14 residues. Trimming took 7 bases from V and 0 from J, leaving 10 bases between them. CDR3 region: CASTDTSSYNEQFF. The CDR3 bases are TGTGCCAGCACAGATACAAGCTCCTACAATGAGCAGTTCTTC.

This clone occurred once. In DNA, the CDR3 is TGTGCCAGCAGCCGAGCCTTGGGACAGGGGGTGCTTCGAGGAAAACTGTTTTTT. Translating gives CASSRALGQGVLRGKLFF. The V and J genes are TRBV14 and TRBJ1-4; the match to TRBD1 covers 11 bases. Per the germline V gene, CDR1 is SGHDN and CDR2 is FVKESK. The V gene end was trimmed by 4 bases and the J gene end by 10 bases; junction bases not matched to a gene: 17. The CDR3 extends over 18 amino acids.

V usage is TRBV5-1 and J usage is TRBJ2-3, with 7 bases matching TRBD2. The CDR3 sequence is 16 residues long. Trimming at V came to 2 bases and at J to 2 bases, leaving 8 bases not matched to a gene. CDR1 SGHRS and CDR2 YFSETQ come from the germline V gene. Here the CDR3 reads CASSLILAENTDTQYF. The CDR3 bases are TGCGCCAGCAGCTTAATCCTAGCGGAAAACACAGATACGCAGTATTTT.

This rearrangement joins TRBV5-1 to TRBJ2-7, with D perhaps matching TRBD2 (7 bases). This CDR3 contains 18 residues. Trimming took off 3 bases at V and 0 bases at J, with 22 bases between the two ends. Germline CDR1 reads SGHRS; CDR2 reads YFSETQ. CDR3 DNA sequence: TGCGCCAGCAGCTCGAAAGAAGGGGGGGCTGAGATCTCCTACGAGCAGTACTTC. This sequence encodes CASSSKEGGAEISYEQYF.

This clone appeared once. V and J are TRBV5-1 and TRBJ2-4, with TRBD1 matching 8 bases. CDR3 length equals 16 residues. V lost 3 bases to trimming and J lost 0 bases; unmatched junction nucleotides: 5. Per the germline V gene, CDR1 is SGHRS and CDR2 is YFSETQ. The CDR3 DNA sequence: TGCGCCAGCAGCTCTAGACAGGGGTCAGCCAAAAACATTCAGTACTTC. Its protein is CASSSRQGSAKNIQYF.

This clone was seen a handful of times. J is TRBJ1-2 and V is TRBV9, with 11 bases aligning to TRBD1. Trimming took 4 bases from V and 2 from J; bases not matched to a gene: 10. Germline V gives CDR1 SGDLS, CDR2 YYNGEE. The CDR3 runs 17 residues. DNA for the CDR3: TGTGCCAGCAGCCCACGGACAGGGGGCGCCGGCAACTATGGCTACACCTTC. It specifies CASSPRTGGAGNYGYTF.

The V and J genes are TRBV4-3 and TRBJ1-2; D not certain. The CDR3 runs 17 residues. Trimming shortened V by 0 bases and J by 6 bases, and 20 bases separated the two germline ends. The germline V gene has CDR1 LGHNA and CDR2 YSLEER. The CDR3 reads CASSQDLNNQGRHGYTF. Here the CDR3 DNA reads TGCGCCAGCAGCCAAGATCTTAATAACCAAGGGAGGCATGGCTACACCTTC.

This clone occurred once. This sequence joins TRBV7-2 and TRBJ1-5, with D hard to call. Germline-derived CDR1 and CDR2 are SGHTA and FQGNSA. Trimming removed 1 base from V and 6 bases from J, with 7 bases in between. The CDR3 spans 13 residues. DNA for the CDR3: TGTGCCAGCAGCTTAGTGGCGGGTCAGCCCCAGCATTTT. This codes for CASSLVAGQPQHF.

The chain uses TRBV30 and TRBJ2-2, with 10 bases identical to TRBD2. The CDR3 loop spans 15 amino acids. Germline CDR1 GTSNPN, CDR2 SVGIG (reference sequence). V gave up 2 bases and J gave up 1 base; unmatched junction bases: 1. CDR3 sequence (DNA): TGTGCCTGGAGTAGCGGGGGGGGGAACACCGGGGAGCTGTTTTTT. Its translation is CAWSSGGGNTGELFF.

This clone has only one observation. This sequence joins TRBV4-2 and TRBJ2-7, with 11 bases matching TRBD2. The CDR3 loop spans 17 amino acids. The trim removed 0 bases at V and 7 bases at J, leaving 11 bases unmatched. The germline CDR1 and CDR2 sequences are LGHNA and YNFKEQ. The CDR3 here is CASSQDHPSGGLSEQYF. CDR3 in DNA: TGTGCCAGCAGCCAAGATCACCCTAGCGGGGGGCTGAGTGAGCAGTACTTC.

This sequence joins TRBV5-1 and TRBJ2-2, with 9 bases lining up with TRBD2. The CDR3 has 14 amino acids. Per the germline V gene, CDR1 is SGHRS and CDR2 is YFSETQ. V lost 6 bases to trimming and J lost 5 bases; unmatched junction nucleotides: 5. Here the CDR3 DNA reads TGCGCCAGCAAGCCAGGACTAGCGACCGGGGAGCTGTTTTTT. It specifies CASKPGLATGELFF.

The chain links TRBV6-5 to TRBJ2-7; 15 bases line up with TRBD2. The V gene's germline CDR1 is MNHEY and CDR2 SVGAGI. V trimming: 4 bases; J trimming: 6 bases; junction bases outside the gene matches: 1. The CDR3 is 14 amino acids. In DNA, the CDR3 is TGTGCCAGCAGTTGGGGACTAGCGGGAGGCGAGCAGTACTTC. This gives the protein CASSWGLAGGEQYF.

The chain couples TRBV2 to TRBJ1-5; 7 bases line up with TRBD1. Unmatched junction bases numbered 7, after V lost 2 bases and J lost 0 bases. CDR3 length: 17 amino acids. The germline V gene has CDR1 SNHLY and CDR2 FYNNEI. The CDR3 DNA is TGTGCCAGCAGTGAAAACAGGGGAGCTTATAGCAATCAGCCCCAGCATTTT. It specifies CASSENRGAYSNQPQHF.

This clone was detected only once. This sequence joins TRBV13 and TRBJ1-1, with 7 positions matching TRBD1. The germline gives CDR1 PRHDT, CDR2 FYEKMQ (reference sequence). With V trimmed by 5 bases and J by 9 bases, 18 bases remained unmatched. This CDR3 region has 16 residues. The CDR3 nucleotides read TGTGCCAGCAGCCCCGGGGACGTAGGGGGCCTCGGGAAAGCTTTCTTT. Translated, it gives CASSPGDVGGLGKAFF.

Only a few counts were recorded for this clone. The chain recombines TRBV5-5 with TRBJ1-5; the match to TRBD1 covers 9 bases. V lost 3 bases and J lost 2; bases outside the gene matches: 3. Germline V gene lookup returns CDR1 SGHKS and CDR2 YYEKEE (reference sequence). There are 15 residues in the CDR3. CDR3 bases: TGTGCCAGCAGCTGGACAGGGGATGGCAATCAGCCCCAGCATTTT. It codes for CASSWTGDGNQPQHF.

This CDR3 is CASSEGTGVLEQYF. The DNA for the CDR3 is TGTGCCAGCAGCGAGGGGACGGGAGTCCTCGAGCAGTACTTC. This rearrangement joins TRBV9 to TRBJ2-7, with TRBD2 as a possible D gene (6 bases). This CDR3 is built from 14 residues. V dropped 3 bases and J dropped 6 bases, with 16 bases sitting between them. Germline CDR1 is SGDLS and CDR2 is YYNGEE.

This chain joins TRBV4-2 and TRBJ1-1, with a tentative D call TRBD1 (5 bases). Trimming removed 6 bases from V and 4 bases from J, with 15 bases in between. The CDR3 has 14 residues. Germline V gene lookup returns CDR1 LGHNA and CDR2 YNFKEQ. CDR3 residues: CASRVRDGITEAFF. In DNA form, the CDR3 reads TGTGCCAGCAGAGTCAGGGATGGGATCACTGAAGCTTTCTTT.

The chain joins TRBV6-7 to TRBJ2-5, with TRBD2 matching over 11 bases. TRBV6-7 is sorted into the ORF group, with uncertain function. The CDR3 length is 17 residues. J was trimmed by 4 bases and V by 6 bases; bases with no gene match: 13. Here the CDR3 DNA reads TGTGCCAGCAGCCGATTAGCGGGAGGGCCGTCGGGAGAGACCCAGTACTTC. This codes for CASSRLAGGPSGETQYF.

The chain carries TRBV11-3 and TRBJ2-1, with D possibly being TRBD1 (7 bases). Trimming left V 3 bases short and J 2 bases short, with 14 bases between. The CDR3 spans 16 residues. CDR1 SGHNT and CDR2 YENEEA come from the germline V gene. For the CDR3, the DNA is TGTGCCAGCAGCTTTTCAGGGGGGAACCCCTACAATGAGCAGTTCTTC. This encodes CASSFSGGNPYNEQFF.

Only a few counts were recorded for this clone. The V call is TRBV5-1, the J call TRBJ2-5; D is unresolved. From germline, CDR1 is SGHRS and CDR2 YFSETQ. The CDR3 is 14 residues long. V gave up 1 base and J gave up 0 bases, with 7 bases separating them. CDR3 coding DNA: TGCGCCAGCAGCTTGCGATCAGACCAAGAGACCCAGTACTTC. Protein: CASSLRSDQETQYF.

The chain employs TRBV5-1 and TRBJ2-5; D might be TRBD2 (6 bases). The germline V and J ends were trimmed by 5 bases and 3 bases, with 11 bases remaining between them. Germline CDR1 is SGHRS and CDR2 is YFSETQ. CDR3 size: 13 residues. The chain's CDR3 is CASRAGWEETQYF. The CDR3, as DNA: TGCGCCAGCAGAGCGGGTTGGGAAGAGACCCAGTACTTC.

This clone has only a few counts. This chain joins TRBV19 and TRBJ2-5, with D possibly TRBD1 on 5 matching bases. The CDR3 contains 14 residues. Per germline, CDR1 LNHDA and CDR2 SQIVND (reference sequence). Trimming took 0 bases from V and 4 from J, leaving 9 bases between them. The CDR3 spells CASSIDFGAETQYF. The CDR3 DNA sequence: TGTGCCAGTAGTATAGATTTTGGGGCAGAGACCCAGTACTTC.

As to this clone: At one end the junction does not follow the germline gene, possibly because of a read error. Additional DNA sequences in this sample encode the identical CDR3. The chain links TRBV6-5 to TRBJ1-2; D gene uncertain. This CDR3 is 15 amino acids long. Germline V gives CDR1 MNHEY, CDR2 SVGAGI. The CDR3 region has the DNA TGTGCCAGCAGTTACTCGGCCGGAGCTAACTACGGCTACACCTTC. Translation: CASSYSAGANYGYTF.